Listed here are 25 T cell receptor beta chains from one sample, sequenced in a study of blood T cell repertoires in COVID-19. Profiled with immunoSEQ multiplex PCR; TCRdb holds only in-frame clones, not every one. Here the sample spans about 18,000 clones, 88% being singletons. Sample: PBMCs or T cells enriched from blood (not recorded which). The receptors originated from a woman aged 30 to 39 who had recovered from COVID-19.

The V and J genes are TRBV5-6 and TRBJ1-1, with D possibly TRBD1 on 5 matching bases. This CDR3 is built from 14 residues. Germline-derived CDR1 and CDR2 are SGHDT and YYEEEE. V gave up 1 base and J gave up 0 bases, with 7 bases separating them. Here the CDR3 DNA reads TGTGCCAGCAGCTTGAGACAGATGAACACTGAAGCTTTCTTT. Its protein product is CASSLRQMNTEAFF.

The chain employs TRBV29-1 and TRBJ1-2; possible D gene TRBD1, 6 bases. This CDR3 has 15 residues. The V and J ends lost 5 bases and 0 bases respectively, with 16 bases between them. The germline CDR1 and CDR2 sequences are SQVTM and ANQGSEA. The chain's CDR3 is CSVSTQGSSNYGYTF. The DNA for the CDR3 is TGCAGCGTTTCCACTCAGGGGAGTTCTAACTATGGCTACACCTTC.

The chain joins TRBV5-4 to TRBJ2-7; 7 nucleotides align to TRBD2. The J segment lost 7 bases and the V segment lost 3 bases, leaving 4 bases of the junction unmatched. Germline V gene lookup returns CDR1 SGHNT and CDR2 YYREEE (reference sequence). The CDR3 runs 12 residues. The CDR3 nucleotides read TGTGCCAGCAGCTGGGGGAGGGATGAGCAGTACTTC. Translation gives CASSWGRDEQYF.

The chain carries TRBV4-3 and TRBJ1-6; 7 nucleotides line up with TRBD1. CDR3 length equals 14 residues. CDR1 and CDR2 from the germline V gene are LGHNA and YSLEER. After removal of 4 bases from V and 7 bases from J, the junction contained 4 bases not matched to a gene. The CDR3 DNA follows: TGCGCCAGCAGCCGGGACAGTCGAAATTCACCCCTCCACTTT. It encodes CASSRDSRNSPLHF.

This chain uses TRBV7-3 with TRBJ2-1, with TRBD2 matching over 7 bases. V shed 5 bases, J shed 6 bases, and the junction held 4 bases outside the gene matches. This CDR3 is 13 amino acids long. CDR1 is SGHTA, CDR2 FQGTGA, per germline. CDR3 loop: CASSPGGSNEQFF. DNA of the CDR3: TGTGCCAGCAGCCCCGGGGGGTCCAATGAGCAGTTCTTC.

This chain connects TRBV7-9 to TRBJ2-7, with D possibly TRBD1 on 5 matching bases. V lost 3 bases to trimming and J lost 5 bases, with 11 bases between them. CDR3 length: 13 amino acids. The germline gives CDR1 SEHNR, CDR2 FQNEAQ (reference sequence). The CDR3 sequence: CASSFQGINEQYF. In nucleotides, the CDR3 is TGTGCCAGCAGCTTTCAGGGTATCAACGAGCAGTACTTC.

The genes are TRBV25-1 and TRBJ2-1; 13 bases are shared with TRBD2. CDR1 is MGHDK and CDR2 is SYGVNS in the germline V gene. Losses at the gene ends were 3 bases for V and 6 bases for J; bases not matched to a gene: 8. This CDR3 has 17 residues. The CDR3 nucleotides read TGTGCCAGCAGTGAGACTAGCGGGGGGTACATCGGCAATGAGCAGTTCTTC. This gives the protein CASSETSGGYIGNEQFF.

V is TRBV19 and J is TRBJ1-1; weak D call: TRBD1 (6 bases). Trimming took off 2 bases at V and 5 bases at J, with 12 bases between the two ends. The germline V gene encodes CDR1 LNHDA and CDR2 SQIVND (reference sequence). The CDR3 loop spans 14 amino acids. Here the CDR3 reads CASSIPTGATEAFF. CDR3 bases: TGTGCCAGTAGTATACCGACAGGAGCAACTGAAGCTTTCTTT. The full variable domain, completed using reference TRBV19 and TRBJ1-1, is DGGITQSPKYLFRKEGQNVTLSCEQNLNHDAMYWYRQDPGQGLRLIYYSQIVNDFQKGDIAEGYSVSREKKESFPLTVTSAQKNPTAFYLCASSIPTGATEAFFGQGTRLTVV.

This chain connects TRBV3-1 (or the pseudogene TRBV3-2) to TRBJ2-5, with D unclear. V was pared by 1 base and J by 9 bases, with 18 bases between. Germline CDR1 reads LGHDT; CDR2 reads YNNKEL (reference sequence). This CDR3 has 15 residues. CDR3 in DNA: TGTGCCAGCAGCCAAGCGGCCCGACGGTCCCGGGCCCAGTACTTC. Residues: CASSQAARRSRAQYF.

This rearrangement joins TRBV11-2 to TRBJ2-3; 9 nucleotides align to TRBD2. The CDR3 runs 16 residues. CDR1 and CDR2 from the germline V gene are SGHAT and FQNNGV. V was pared by 2 bases and J by 2 bases, with 5 bases of the junction left unmatched. CDR3 bases: TGTGCCAGCAGCTTATTGGCGGGGGGGACCACAGATACGCAGTATTTT. Its protein is CASSLLAGGTTDTQYF.

This clone appeared a single time. The rearrangement joins TRBV6-5 to TRBJ1-1; D possibly corresponds to TRBD1 (6 bases). Germline CDR1 reads MNHEY; CDR2 reads SVGAGI. The ends were cut back, 7 bases at V and 1 base at J, with 13 bases in the middle. This CDR3 contains 14 residues. CDR3 bases: TGTGCCAGCACTCTTTCCAGGGGGAACACTGAAGCTTTCTTT. It codes for CASTLSRGNTEAFF.

The V call is TRBV5-6, the J call TRBJ1-1, with D possibly matching TRBD1 (5 bases). Trimming cost V 1 base and J 5 bases, with 6 bases left between them. Germline values: CDR1 SGHDT, CDR2 YYEEEE. The CDR3 covers 12 residues. CDR3 residues: CASSLRGTEAFF. The CDR3 bases are TGTGCCAGCAGCTTGCGGGGGACTGAAGCTTTCTTT.

V and J are TRBV7-6 and TRBJ1-2; TRBD1 aligns across 7 bases. The germline V gene has CDR1 SGHVS and CDR2 FNYEAQ. J was trimmed by 4 bases and V by 5 bases; bases with no gene match: 1. The length of the CDR3 is 12 residues. CDR3 DNA sequence: TGTGCCAGCAGCACAGGGGCCTATGGCTACACCTTC. Encoded protein: CASSTGAYGYTF.

V gene TRBV27 combines with J gene TRBJ2-7; 12 positions agree with TRBD1. The CDR3 is 18 residues long. Germline V lookup: CDR1 MNHEY, CDR2 SMNVEV (reference sequence). V lost 9 bases, J lost 3 bases, and 18 bases stayed unmatched. The CDR3 region has the DNA TGTGCCAGGGGACCGGGACAGGGGGCAACAAAAACCCACTACGAGCAGTACTTC. Translated: CARGPGQGATKTHYEQYF.

This chain connects TRBV29-1 to TRBJ1-1, with D hard to call. CDR1 SQVTM and CDR2 ANQGSEA come from the germline V gene. The CDR3 sequence is 11 residues long. V shed 5 bases and J shed 8 bases, with 12 bases lying between them. CDR3 coding DNA: TGCAGCGTTCACCGGGAAACCGAAGCTTTCTTT. Amino acids: CSVHRETEAFF.

The chain carries TRBV5-3 and TRBJ1-2; no firm D call. TRBV5-3 is an ORF, with its function uncertain. The CDR3 runs to 15 residues. Deletions cut 4 bases from V and 4 bases from J, with 17 bases between. In nucleotides, the CDR3 is TGTGCCAGAAGCGAATACAAAGCAACTACCTATGGCTACACCTTC. This gives the protein CARSEYKATTYGYTF.

The rearrangement uses TRBV5-1 and TRBJ1-2; D perhaps matches TRBD1 (6 bases). In germline, CDR1 is SGHRS, CDR2 YFSETQ. There are 11 residues in the CDR3. Trimming removed 8 bases at V and 6 bases at J, with 11 bases between. The CDR3 is CARRQVDGYTF. In DNA, the CDR3 is TGCGCCAGGCGACAGGTCGATGGCTACACCTTC.

This clone was picked up one time. The rearrangement links TRBV5-1 to TRBJ1-6; D is perhaps TRBD1 (5 bases). The CDR3 extends over 14 amino acids. The V gene's germline CDR1 is SGHRS and CDR2 YFSETQ. V was pared by 0 bases and J by 9 bases, with 10 bases between. CDR3 sequence reads: CASSLAGEPSPLHF. CDR3 nucleotide sequence: TGCGCCAGCAGCTTGGCGGGGGAGCCTTCACCCCTCCACTTT.

V is TRBV24-1 and J is TRBJ2-1; D is ambiguous. The CDR3 totals 12 residues. Trimming left V 0 bases short and J 7 bases short, with 3 bases between. In germline, CDR1 is KGHDR, CDR2 SFDVKD. This CDR3 reads CATSDLRNEQFF. The CDR3 DNA sequence: TGTGCCACCAGTGATTTGCGGAATGAGCAGTTCTTC.

The chain is built from TRBV18 and TRBJ2-2, with a tentative D call TRBD1 (5 bases). CDR1 and CDR2 from the germline V gene are KGHSH and LQKENI. The V and J ends lost 7 bases and 2 bases respectively, with 11 bases between them. The CDR3 extends over 14 amino acids. CDR3 loop: CASYQGLNTGELFF. The CDR3 region has the DNA TGTGCCAGCTACCAGGGCCTTAACACCGGGGAGCTGTTTTTT. The whole variable domain, filled in from reference TRBV18 and TRBJ2-2, reads NAGVMQNPRHLVRRRGQEARLRCSPMKGHSHVYWYRQLPEEGLKFMVYLQKENIIDESGMPKERFSAEFPKEGPSILRIQQVVRGDSAAYFCASYQGLNTGELFFGEGSRLTVL.

The chain employs TRBV24-1 and TRBJ2-5; TRBD2 matches 7 bases. Germline assignment: CDR1 KGHDR and CDR2 SFDVKD. This CDR3 region has 15 residues. The V and J ends lost 4 bases and 1 base, in that order; junction bases with no gene match: 5. CDR3 protein: CATSDPGTTQETQYF. CDR3 nucleotides: TGTGCCACCAGTGACCCTGGGACTACCCAAGAGACCCAGTACTTC.

This chain links TRBV30 with TRBJ1-6, with D perhaps TRBD1 (5 bases). Germline assignment: CDR1 GTSNPN and CDR2 SVGIG (reference sequence). The CDR3 has 13 residues. Trimming pared 6 bases from V and 7 bases from J, leaving 13 bases between. The CDR3 sequence is CACDRDKNSPLHF. In DNA form, the CDR3 reads TGTGCCTGCGACAGAGATAAGAATTCACCCCTCCACTTT.

The chain links TRBV14 to TRBJ2-1; TRBD1 matches at 7 bases. Germline CDR1 reads SGHDN; CDR2 reads FVKESK. The CDR3 sequence is 15 residues long. Trimming at V came to 1 base and at J to 4 bases, leaving 4 bases not matched to a gene. Here the CDR3 reads CASSQVDRFYNEQFF. CDR3 nucleotide sequence: TGTGCCAGCAGCCAAGTGGACAGGTTTTACAATGAGCAGTTCTTC.

Points on this clone: The junction does not match germline at one end; this may be a read error. The chain couples TRBV18 to TRBJ1-2; TRBD1 is a possible D gene (6 bases). Germline loops: CDR1 KGHSH, CDR2 LQKENI. This CDR3 comprises 12 residues. CDR3 sequence reads: CASSPPDRPLSF. The CDR3 DNA reads TGTGCCAGCTCACCACCCGACAGGCCTTTATCCTTC.

CDR3 bases: TGTGCCAGCAGTGAGGAGAAGACCCAGTACTTC. It translates to CASSEEKTQYF. The chain carries TRBV2 and TRBJ2-5; D remains ambiguous. Trimming took 3 bases from V and 6 from J, leaving 5 bases between them. The CDR3 sequence is 11 residues long. Germline CDR1 is SNHLY and CDR2 is FYNNEI.